The 16 T cell receptor beta chains below come from one sample, sequenced in a study of T-cell memory formation after mild COVID-19. One entry per CDR3 protein results from TCRdb running MiXCR on the 5' RACE reads. The table lists roughly 120,000 distinct CDR3 sequences, about 20% of them singletons, with roughly 40% in the top ten. The material sequenced was PBMCs or a T cell subset sorted from them (not recorded which). The source of these receptors is a man aged 18 to 30 who had mild COVID-19 (a few samples of this study predate the infection). Cell type and time point are not known.

By sample share, this clonotype is medium-sized (0.01 to 0.1%). The chain is built from TRBV7-9 and TRBJ1-5; no clear D. Germline V lookup: CDR1 SEHNR, CDR2 FQNEAQ (reference sequence). Trimming took off 5 bases at V and 0 bases at J, with 17 bases between the two ends. The CDR3 covers 17 residues. The CDR3 spells CASSRYEGGYSNQPQHF. CDR3 sequence (DNA): TGTGCCAGCAGCCGTTACGAGGGCGGTTATAGCAATCAGCCCCAGCATTTT. Based on the CDR3 plus reference TRBV7-9 and TRBJ1-5, the full variable domain is DTGVSQNPRHKITKRGQNVTFRCDPISEHNRLYWYRQTLGQGPEFLTYFQNEAQLEKSRLLSDRFSAERPKGSFSTLEIQRTEQGDSAMYLCASSRYEGGYSNQPQHFGDGTRLSIL.

V usage is TRBV27 and J usage is TRBJ2-3; 10 bases align to TRBD2. The CDR3 extends over 15 amino acids. The germline V gene has CDR1 MNHEY and CDR2 SMNVEV (reference sequence). Trimming at V came to 2 bases and at J to 3 bases, leaving 2 bases not matched to a gene. CDR3 nucleotides: TGTGCCAGCAGTTTAGAGACTAGCGGGACAGATACGCAGTATTTT. Its translation: CASSLETSGTDTQYF.

The chain is built from TRBV5-6 and TRBJ1-5; D is possibly TRBD1 (5 bases). V was shortened by 0 bases and J by 3 bases, with 10 bases between the two germline ends. The CDR3 has 15 residues. Germline loops: CDR1 SGHDT, CDR2 YYEEEE. This CDR3 reads CASSLAPGPNQPQHF. The CDR3 coding sequence is TGTGCCAGCAGCTTGGCCCCGGGACCCAATCAGCCCCAGCATTTT. The whole variable domain, filled in from reference TRBV5-6 and TRBJ1-5, reads DAGVTQSPTHLIKTRGQQVTLRCSPKSGHDTVSWYQQALGQGPQFIFQYYEEEERQRGNFPDRFSGHQFPNYSSELNVNALLLGDSALYLCASSLAPGPNQPQHFGDGTRLSIL.

Details on this clonotype: The junction departs from germline at one end; a sequencing error may be responsible. V gene TRBV7-9 combines with J gene TRBJ2-4; possible D gene TRBD1, 7 bases. This CDR3 has 11 amino acids. Germline V lookup: CDR1 SEHNR, CDR2 FQNEAQ (reference sequence). The CDR3 spells CASSWGDRWDF. CDR3 coding DNA: TGTGCCAGCAGCTGGGGGGACAGATGGGACTTC. Supplemented by reference TRBV7-9 and TRBJ2-4, the full variable domain reads DTGVSQNPRHKITKRGQNVTFRCDPISEHNRLYWYRQTLGQGPEFLTYFQNEAQLEKSRLLSDRFSAERPKGSFSTLEIQRTEQGDSAMYLCASSWGDRWDFGAGTRLSVL.

This clonotype showed up just a few times. The V and J genes are TRBV12-3 or TRBV12-4 and TRBJ1-5; D is unresolved. V dropped 0 bases and J dropped 6 bases, with 12 bases sitting between them. The CDR3 totals 15 residues. The DNA of the CDR3 is TGTGCCAGCAGTTTAGCCCCCCTCGGGGTTCAGCCCCAGCATTTT. Amino acid sequence: CASSLAPLGVQPQHF.

The V call is TRBV5-1, the J call TRBJ2-1; D unresolved. Germline V gene sequence: CDR1 SGHRS, CDR2 YFSETQ. The CDR3 spans 19 residues. The V and J ends lost 4 bases and 0 bases respectively, with 23 bases between them. CDR3: CASSAGGVWQLDSYNEQFF. The DNA for the CDR3 is TGCGCCAGCAGCGCTGGTGGTGTGTGGCAGCTTGACTCCTACAATGAGCAGTTCTTC. Filled out from reference TRBV5-1 and TRBJ2-1, the complete variable domain reads KAGVTQTPRYLIKTRGQQVTLSCSPISGHRSVSWYQQTPGQGLQFLFEYFSETQRNKGNFPGRFSGRQFSNSRSEMNVSTLELGDSALYLCASSAGGVWQLDSYNEQFFGPGTRLTVL.

This clonotype showed up just a few times. The chain joins TRBV13 to TRBJ1-5; D is unclear. The CDR3 has 12 residues. With 3 bases removed from V and 5 bases from J, the gap between germline ends came to 5 bases. In germline, CDR1 is PRHDT, CDR2 FYEKMQ (reference sequence). The CDR3 sequence is CASSFGDQPQHF. CDR3 DNA: TGTGCCAGCAGCTTCGGTGATCAGCCCCAGCATTTT.

In DNA form, the CDR3 reads TGTGCCAGCAGCTTAAGGGACGATAGCAATCAGCCCCAGCATTTT. Translation gives CASSLRDDSNQPQHF. The J gene is TRBJ1-5, the V gene TRBV7-6, with D perhaps TRBD1 (5 bases). Germline assignment: CDR1 SGHVS and CDR2 FNYEAQ. V gave up 2 bases and J gave up 0 bases, with 8 bases separating them. CDR3 length: 15 residues.

The CDR3 sequence is CASSPGSAEAFF. The CDR3, as DNA: TGTGCCAGCAGCCCCGGATCGGCTGAAGCTTTCTTT. J is TRBJ1-1 and V is TRBV7-9; D unclear. The CDR3 runs 12 residues. V lost 5 bases to trimming and J lost 6 bases, with 10 bases between them. From germline, CDR1 is SEHNR and CDR2 FQNEAQ (reference sequence).

In its sample, this clonotype was seen many times. The chain carries TRBV7-9 and TRBJ2-7, with D possibly matching TRBD1 (5 bases). Germline V gene lookup returns CDR1 SEHNR and CDR2 FQNEAQ (reference sequence). This CDR3 has 14 amino acids. V lost 2 bases, J lost 2 bases, and 10 bases lay in between. The CDR3: CASSLPRETYEQYF. The CDR3 DNA follows: TGTGCCAGCAGCTTACCCAGGGAAACCTACGAGCAGTACTTC.

A few counts support this clonotype. The chain is built from TRBV4-3 and TRBJ2-7; perhaps TRBD1 as D (5 bases). The CDR3 covers 14 residues. The germline V gene encodes CDR1 LGHNA and CDR2 YSLEER. V shed 0 bases and J shed 7 bases, with 13 bases lying between them. In DNA, the CDR3 is TGCGCCAGCAGCCAAGATCTAGGGGCAGGGGAGCAGTACTTC. Residues: CASSQDLGAGEQYF.

This clonotype was recorded a few times. The V gene is TRBV9, the J gene TRBJ2-2; D possibly uses TRBD1 or TRBD2 (6 bases each). Per germline, CDR1 SGDLS and CDR2 YYNGEE. Trimming cost V 0 bases and J 7 bases, with 16 bases left between them. CDR3 size: 16 residues. DNA for the CDR3: TGTGCCAGCAGCGTAGACGGAGGGGGGCAGGTCGGGGAGCTGTTTTTT. Translating it yields CASSVDGGGQVGELFF.

In its sample, this clonotype was seen a few times. The CDR3 coding sequence is TGCAGCGTTGAATCGGGCTCCCGGGCCTCCCCCTGGGACTATGGCTACACCTTC. Encoded protein: CSVESGSRASPWDYGYTF. The chain employs TRBV29-1 and TRBJ1-2; no firm D call. This CDR3 is 18 amino acids long. V lost 2 bases, J lost 3 bases, and 25 bases lay in between. The germline CDR1 and CDR2 sequences are SQVTM and ANQGSEA.

This clonotype was found a few times. V usage is TRBV29-1 and J usage is TRBJ2-1; 9 bases map to TRBD2. Germline values: CDR1 SQVTM, CDR2 ANQGSEA. V was clipped by 8 bases and J by 0 bases; unmatched bases: 2. The length of the CDR3 is 13 residues. The CDR3 DNA follows: TGCAGCATAGCGGGGGCCTCCTACAATGAGCAGTTCTTC. Protein sequence: CSIAGASYNEQFF.

The V call is TRBV7-9, the J call TRBJ2-2; D unresolved. CDR3 length: 16 amino acids. Trimming shortened V by 6 bases and J by 1 base, and 15 bases separated the two germline ends. The germline V gene encodes CDR1 SEHNR and CDR2 FQNEAQ (reference sequence). This CDR3 is CASSPSENGNTGELFF. CDR3 nucleotides: TGTGCCAGCAGTCCCTCTGAAAACGGGAACACCGGGGAGCTGTTTTTT.

This clonotype was counted between two and nine times. The rearrangement uses TRBV4-2 and TRBJ2-2, with a tentative D call TRBD1 (5 bases). V was shortened by 1 base and J by 2 bases, with 8 bases between the two germline ends. The CDR3 extends over 15 amino acids. Germline V gene data show CDR1 as LGHNA and CDR2 as YNFKEQ. CDR3 DNA: TGTGCCAGCAGCCAAGGCAGGGTAAACACCGGGGAGCTGTTTTTT. Protein: CASSQGRVNTGELFF.